This T cell receptor beta chain emerged from a study of T cell responses to AZD1222 COVID-19 vaccine (dated by TCRdb to about 2021). Study-wide context: TCR sequencing was performed for about 240 trial participants, of whom about 210 were given two doses of AZD1222 and approximately 25 were given two doses of MenACWY control vaccine. Enrollment into the trials was organized by age into subgroups of 18-55, 56-69 and 70-plus years, and those subgroups contained approximately 160, 26 and 62 TCR-sequenced participants, respectively. Beyond this particular receptor, the publication reports: Reportedly, close to half of the unique spike-specific TCRs recognized epitopes lying outside the regions that are mutated in the B.1.351 and B.1.1.7 variants. The 56-69-year group was small, and its depth increase did not reach significance, likely because of low power. Most participants were white British and females outnumbered males, and the authors suggested that clonal diversity may have been underestimated. Because no day 14 peak-response samples were available, the repertoires could be characterized only after the peak T cell response. CD4 TCRs associated with the vaccine covered the entire spike protein, and the dominant responses were in regions 160-218 and 743-854. Conclusions about previously exposed vaccinees are limited because only six or seven AZD1222 recipients were SARS-CoV-2 seropositive at baseline. After two AZD1222 doses, spike-specific TCR breadth and depth were significantly higher than at day 0 and than in MenACWY recipients.

The germline V gene yields KGHSH for CDR1 and LQKENI for CDR2. Inclusive of the bounding cysteine and phenylalanine, the CDR3 is 17 residues long. Only the CDR3 DNA is retained, 51 bases long and in frame from the first base. V and J are trimmed by 6 bases and 3 bases, and the gene matches miss 14 bases of the junction. On this clone: This receptor's antigen is unknown. Base qualities were left out, and no much larger clone turns up one base away.

The CDR3 regions of human TCRbeta chains were subjected to immunosequencing. In the paper's pipeline: Repertoire TCRs were matched against a reference library of SARS-CoV-2-specific TCRs generated with the MIRA antigen-specificity platform. Breadth meant the fraction of unique TCRs that were SARS-CoV-2-associated, whereas depth meant the fraction of total T cells that were SARS-CoV-2-associated. Using the MIRA data, every spike-specific TCR was mapped to the spike region that the TCR reacted to and assigned to either a CD4 or a CD8 class. Log10-transformed breadth and depth values were compared by one-way ANOVA with Sidak's multiple comparisons tests. TCRdb retrieved this table from immuneACCESS and kept in-frame rearrangements only. Not all clones are present; in checked studies, unresolved V genes account for under half, and no reason is known for the remainder. V, J and clone size derive from that table, while D and trimming were established from the DNA sequence. In this sample the table shows 150,000 to 200,000 clones, roughly 93% of which occur a single time. The top ten clones comprise about 1% of the sample.

The time point label of this sample denotes: about 28 days (+/-7) after the second vaccine dose. The treatment or condition label, read with the paper, signifies: meningococcal conjugate vaccine given as trial control. Samples from vaccinated people were obtained from the UK trials COV001 and COV002, which included a single-blind randomized controlled phase 2/3 trial of AZD1222 (ChAdOx1 nCoV-19) in healthy adults. For TCRbeta chain sequencing, PBMC samples were collected from trial participants at day 0 and at day 28 after the second dose. The sample in question was peripheral blood, obtained 28 days after the second dose of the MenACWY control vaccine. The source of this sequence is an adult who received the MenACWY meningococcal vaccine as a control. The sequence is built from TRBV18 and TRBJ1-1; 9 middle bases align to TRBD1. The CDR3 region has the sequence CASSTSPTGGVDTEAFF. The sequenced DNA is TGTGCCAGCTCGACATCTCCAACAGGGGGCGTAGACACTGAAGCTTTCTTT.